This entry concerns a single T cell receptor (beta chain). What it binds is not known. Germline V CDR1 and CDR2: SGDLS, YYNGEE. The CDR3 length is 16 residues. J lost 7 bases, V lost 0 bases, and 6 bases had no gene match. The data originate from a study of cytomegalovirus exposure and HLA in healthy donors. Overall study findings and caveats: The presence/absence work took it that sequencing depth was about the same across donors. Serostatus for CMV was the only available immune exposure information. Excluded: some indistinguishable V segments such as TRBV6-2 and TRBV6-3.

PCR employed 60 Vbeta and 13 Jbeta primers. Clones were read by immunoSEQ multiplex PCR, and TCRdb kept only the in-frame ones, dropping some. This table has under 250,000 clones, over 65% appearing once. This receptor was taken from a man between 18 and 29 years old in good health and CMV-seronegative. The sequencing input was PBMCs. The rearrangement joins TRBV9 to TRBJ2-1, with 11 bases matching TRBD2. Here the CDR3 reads CASSVVTSGRRNEQFF. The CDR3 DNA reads TGTGCCAGCAGCGTAGTAACTAGCGGGAGAAGGAATGAGCAGTTCTTC.